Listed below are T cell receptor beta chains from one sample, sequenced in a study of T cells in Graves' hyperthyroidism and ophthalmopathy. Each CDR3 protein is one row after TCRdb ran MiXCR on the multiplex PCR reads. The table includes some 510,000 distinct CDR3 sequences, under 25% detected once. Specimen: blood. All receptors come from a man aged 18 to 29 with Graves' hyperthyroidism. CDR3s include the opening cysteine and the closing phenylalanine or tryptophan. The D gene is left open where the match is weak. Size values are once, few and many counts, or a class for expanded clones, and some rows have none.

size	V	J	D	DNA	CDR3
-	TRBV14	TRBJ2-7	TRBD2	TGTGCCAGCAGCCAAGAAGGCGGGGGGTCGTCCTACGAGCAGTACTTC	CASSQEGGGSSYEQYF
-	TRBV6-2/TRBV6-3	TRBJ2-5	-	TGTGCCAGCAGTTACTCCGCCCCGCCCCAAGAGACCCAGTACTTC	CASSYSAPPQETQYF
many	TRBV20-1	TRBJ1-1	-	TGCAGTGCTTCAAAAGCTCGACACGACACTGAAGCTTTCTTT	CSASKARHDTEAFF
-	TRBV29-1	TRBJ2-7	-	TGCAGCGTTGCCACAGGACACGAGCAGTACTTC	CSVATGHEQYF
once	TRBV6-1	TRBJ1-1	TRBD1	TGTGCCAGCAGCCAAAGGACAGGGAGGAGGAACACTGAAGCTTTCTTT	CASSQRTGRRNTEAFF
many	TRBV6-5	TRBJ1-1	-	TGTGCCAGCAGTTTTATCGGGGGTAGAGCTTTCTTT	CASSFIGGRAFF
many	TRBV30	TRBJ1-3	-	TGTGCCTGGAGTGTAGCAGAAGGAAACACCATATATTTT	CAWSVAEGNTIYF
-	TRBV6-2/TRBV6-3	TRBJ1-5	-	TGTGCCAGCAGCTCCTCGGGTCAAGGGGGTAGTATGGGCAATCAGCCCCAGCATTTT	CASSSSGQGGSMGNQPQHF
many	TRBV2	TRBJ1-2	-	TGTGCCAGCAGCGAGGACCTAGCTAACTATGGCTACACCTTC	CASSEDLANYGYTF
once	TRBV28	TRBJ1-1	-	TGTGCCAGCAGTTCCTTCAGGGACATCGCTGAAGCTTTCTTT	CASSSFRDIAEAFF
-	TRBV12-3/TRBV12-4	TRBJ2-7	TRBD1	TGTGCCAGCAGTTTGAGTGGGACAGGGATGCACGAGCAGTACTTC	CASSLSGTGMHEQYF
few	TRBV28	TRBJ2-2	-	TGTGCCAGCAGTTTATGGGACCTAAAGGATCCCGGGGAGCTGTTTTTT	CASSLWDLKDPGELFF
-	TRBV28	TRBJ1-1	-	TGTGCCAGCAGTCCTGCGGGATCGAACACTGAAGCTTTCTTT	CASSPAGSNTEAFF
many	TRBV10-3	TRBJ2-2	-	TGTGCCACCTCTCCTACAGGGTATGCCGGGGAGCTGTTTTTT	CATSPTGYAGELFF
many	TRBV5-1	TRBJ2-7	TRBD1	TGCGCCAGCAGCATCGGGACAGGGGGCCACGAGCAGTACTTC	CASSIGTGGHEQYF
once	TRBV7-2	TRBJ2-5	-	TGTGCCAGCAGCTCTACCCGCTGGGCGGAGACCCAGTACTTC	CASSSTRWAETQYF
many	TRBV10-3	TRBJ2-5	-	TGTGCCATTTTAGACAGGCTCCAAGAGACCCAGTACTTC	CAILDRLQETQYF
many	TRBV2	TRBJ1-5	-	TGTGCCAGCTCTCGGGTAACTCAGCCCCAGCATTTT	CASSRVTQPQHF
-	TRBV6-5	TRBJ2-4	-	TGTGCCAGCAGTTACTCAGGGGTAGCCAAAAACATTCAGTACTTC	CASSYSGVAKNIQYF